Presented here are 29 T cell receptor beta chains from one specimen sequenced in a study of shared clonotypes between healthy human individuals. This table comes from immunoSEQ multiplex PCR, and its TCRdb copy is limited to in-frame clones, with some not included. The sample holds 1.6 million or so clones, roughly 97% seen once. Sequencing was carried out using naive CD4+ T cells sorted from blood. Regarding subset: CD45RA+ positively selected. The origin of the receptors is a man between 25 and 39 years old in good health.

The DNA for the CDR3 is TGTGCCAGCAGAGGAGGGGGCCGAACGGACACCGGGGAGCTGTTTTTT. As protein: CASRGGGRTDTGELFF. This chain links TRBV11-1 with TRBJ2-2, with D possibly matching TRBD1 (7 bases). This CDR3 is 16 amino acids long. V was trimmed by 6 bases and J by 3 bases, leaving 17 bases between them. CDR1 SGHAT and CDR2 FQDESV come from the germline V gene (reference sequence).

The chain carries TRBV30 and TRBJ2-1, with D possibly TRBD1 on 6 matching bases. Trimming took 2 bases from V and 5 from J, leaving 10 bases between them. Germline-derived CDR1 and CDR2 are GTSNPN and SVGIG (reference sequence). This CDR3 has 13 residues. The CDR3 is CAWSYRADNEQFF. The CDR3 DNA follows: TGTGCCTGGAGTTACAGGGCGGACAATGAGCAGTTCTTC.

The V gene is TRBV2, the J gene TRBJ1-1; D is unclear. The germline V gene encodes CDR1 SNHLY and CDR2 FYNNEI. This CDR3 spans 14 amino acids. Deletions cut 8 bases from V and 3 bases from J, with 16 bases between. Here the CDR3 DNA reads TGTGCCAGCGTAAATAGGTTGAGGGACACTGAAGCTTTCTTT. This encodes CASVNRLRDTEAFF.

Only one count was recorded for this clone. This rearrangement joins TRBV12-5 to TRBJ2-2; perhaps TRBD1 as D (6 bases). CDR3 size: 17 residues. From germline, CDR1 is LGHNT and CDR2 FRNRAP. The V end lost 7 bases, the J end lost 4 bases, and 22 bases lay between the germline ends. CDR3 loop: CASARGQLIGSTGELFF. CDR3 bases: TGTGCTAGTGCCCGGGGACAACTCATAGGCTCCACCGGGGAGCTGTTTTTT.

The V call is TRBV7-8, the J call TRBJ1-1, with no clear D. Germline V CDR1 and CDR2: SGHVS, FQNEAQ. V shed 3 bases and J shed 4 bases, with 6 bases lying between them. The CDR3 has 12 amino acids. The DNA for the CDR3 is TGTGCCAGCAGCTTTCCAGGCACTGAAGCTTTCTTT. This translates into CASSFPGTEAFF.

Concerning this clone itself: The junction does not match germline at one end; this may be a read error. This sequence joins TRBV10-3 and TRBJ2-2; 10 nucleotides line up with TRBD1. The CDR3 extends over 14 amino acids. The V gene's germline CDR1 is ENHRY and CDR2 SYGVKD. The CDR3 DNA reads as TGTGCCACCCTGGACAGGGGGAGGACCGAGGAGCTGTTTTTT. Its protein is CATLDRGRTEELFF.

The chain links TRBV6-1 to TRBJ2-7; a weak D match, TRBD1 (6 bases). Per germline, CDR1 MNHNS and CDR2 SASEGT. The germline V and J ends were trimmed by 0 bases and 2 bases, with 11 bases remaining between them. The CDR3 covers 15 residues. CDR3 nucleotides: TGTGCCAGCAGTGAAGCGCCGGACAGTCCCTACGAGCAGTACTTC. Amino acid sequence: CASSEAPDSPYEQYF.

This sequence joins TRBV11-2 and TRBJ2-1; D not certain. Germline V gene data show CDR1 as SGHAT and CDR2 as FQNNGV. The CDR3 has 13 amino acids. V was shortened by 1 base and J by 8 bases, with 9 bases between the two germline ends. In nucleotides, the CDR3 is TGTGCCAGCAGCTTAGTCGGGTTCCATGAGCAGTTCTTC. Its translation is CASSLVGFHEQFF.

This clone was seen once. The chain combines TRBV5-5 with TRBJ2-1, with D maybe TRBD2 (6 bases). V lost 3 bases and J 6 bases, leaving 10 bases between the germline ends. Germline values: CDR1 SGHKS, CDR2 YYEKEE (reference sequence). The CDR3 spans 13 residues. The CDR3 nucleotides read TGTGCCAGCAGCTGGGGACTTCTCAATGAGCAGTTCTTC. Protein product: CASSWGLLNEQFF.

The V call is TRBV18, the J call TRBJ2-2; tentative D call: TRBD1 (6 bases). The V and J ends lost 3 bases and 2 bases respectively, with 13 bases between them. The length of the CDR3 is 16 residues. Germline CDR1 reads KGHSH; CDR2 reads LQKENI. The CDR3 DNA reads TGTGCCAGCTCACCCTCGACAGGAGAAAACACCGGGGAGCTGTTTTTT. Its translation: CASSPSTGENTGELFF.

The V and J genes are TRBV18 and TRBJ2-1, with D unclear. Germline V lookup: CDR1 KGHSH, CDR2 LQKENI. The CDR3 covers 16 residues. V lost 1 base, J lost 0 bases, and 10 bases lay in between. This chain's CDR3 is CASSPLGTNSYNEQFF. CDR3 DNA sequence: TGTGCCAGCTCACCACTCGGAACTAACTCCTACAATGAGCAGTTCTTC.

This chain connects TRBV25-1 to TRBJ2-3; D remains ambiguous. The V end lost 4 bases, the J end lost 4 bases, and 15 bases lay between the germline ends. The CDR3 runs to 15 residues. Germline CDR1 and CDR2: MGHDK and SYGVNS. DNA for the CDR3: TGTGCCAGCAGTGGGGTAATGAACCGGGCAGATACGCAGTATTTT. It is translated as CASSGVMNRADTQYF.

The chain employs TRBV28 and TRBJ1-1; D not resolved. Trimming took off 3 bases at V and 4 bases at J, with 6 bases between the two ends. Germline assignment: CDR1 MDHEN and CDR2 SYDVKM. The CDR3 contains 12 residues. The CDR3, as DNA: TGTGCCAGCAGTTTTGGGCGCACTGAAGCTTTCTTT. Amino acids: CASSFGRTEAFF.

The chain is built from TRBV7-9 and TRBJ1-2; the D gene is possibly TRBD1 (5 bases). CDR3 length: 13 amino acids. Germline-derived CDR1 and CDR2 are SEHNR and FQNEAQ (reference sequence). V lost 0 bases and J 11 bases, leaving 13 bases between the germline ends. CDR3 amino acids: CASSLAGEIEYTF. The CDR3 coding sequence is TGTGCCAGCAGCTTAGCAGGGGAGATCGAATACACCTTC.

The chain combines TRBV7-9 with TRBJ2-7, with 9 bases lining up with TRBD1. Germline CDR1 is SEHNR and CDR2 is FQNEAQ (reference sequence). The V gene end was trimmed by 1 base and the J gene end by 6 bases; junction bases not matched to a gene: 10. The CDR3 runs 16 residues. The CDR3: CASSLVRQGVGSEQYF. DNA of the CDR3: TGTGCCAGCAGCTTAGTTCGACAGGGGGTAGGAAGCGAGCAGTACTTC.

V is TRBV6-6 and J is TRBJ2-3; 8 nucleotides align to TRBD2. Germline V gene lookup returns CDR1 MNHNY and CDR2 SVGAGI (reference sequence). The CDR3 extends over 15 amino acids. Trimming removed 7 bases from V and 0 bases from J; junction bases left unmatched: 6. The CDR3 DNA sequence: TGTGCCAGCACCCGGGAGGGGGATAGCACAGATACGCAGTATTTT. It is translated as CASTREGDSTDTQYF.

The chain is built from TRBV5-4 and TRBJ2-7, with 12 nucleotides matching TRBD2. V gave up 4 bases and J gave up 7 bases; unmatched junction bases: 6. Germline values: CDR1 SGHNT, CDR2 YYREEE (reference sequence). This CDR3 is built from 14 residues. CDR3 protein: CASSNPGTSGEQYF. In nucleotides, the CDR3 is TGTGCCAGCAGCAATCCCGGGACTAGCGGGGAGCAGTACTTC. The full variable domain, completed using reference TRBV5-4 and TRBJ2-7, is ETGVTQSPTHLIKTRGQQVTLRCSSQSGHNTVSWYQQALGQGPQFIFQYYREEENGRGNFPPRFSGLQFPNYSSELNVNALELDDSALYLCASSNPGTSGEQYFGPGTRLTVT.

A remark on this clone: This sample includes further DNA sequences coding for the same CDR3. The chain carries TRBV9 and TRBJ2-3; no firm D call. The germline V gene encodes CDR1 SGDLS and CDR2 YYNGEE. V lost 0 bases to trimming and J lost 0 bases, with 5 bases between them. CDR3 length equals 14 residues. CDR3 in amino acids: CASSVGPSTDTQYF. In DNA, the CDR3 is TGTGCCAGCAGCGTAGGTCCAAGCACAGATACGCAGTATTTT.

CDR3: CASSLAGGRLYNEQFF. The DNA for the CDR3 is TGCGCCAGCAGCTTGGCGGGCGGGAGGCTCTACAATGAGCAGTTCTTC. The rearrangement uses TRBV5-1 and TRBJ2-1; 8 bases align to TRBD2. This CDR3 has 16 residues. Germline V lookup: CDR1 SGHRS, CDR2 YFSETQ. Germline trimming cut 0 bases from V and 3 bases from J; bases unmatched to any gene: 5.

This chain joins TRBV5-1 and TRBJ2-5; no reliable D call. From germline, CDR1 is SGHRS and CDR2 YFSETQ. Trimming cost V 4 bases and J 3 bases, with 10 bases left between them. The CDR3 extends over 13 amino acids. This chain's CDR3 is CASSDPAEETQYF. Written as DNA, the CDR3 is TGCGCCAGCAGCGACCCAGCAGAAGAGACCCAGTACTTC.

Of note for this clone: Within the sample, other DNA sequences also encode this same CDR3. The chain joins TRBV10-3 to TRBJ2-3; unclear D gene. Per germline, CDR1 ENHRY and CDR2 SYGVKD. This CDR3 comprises 11 residues. The V and J ends lost 5 bases and 6 bases respectively, with 6 bases between them. The CDR3 coding sequence is TGTGCCATCAGTTCGACTGATACGCAGTATTTT. This gives the protein CAISSTDTQYF.

The rearrangement links TRBV6-5 to TRBJ2-7; tentatively, D is TRBD2 (6 bases). CDR1 MNHEY and CDR2 SVGAGI come from the germline V gene. The germline V and J ends were trimmed by 10 bases and 6 bases, with 19 bases remaining between them. The CDR3 length is 13 residues. This chain's CDR3 is CAILRGLAIEQYF. The CDR3 nucleotides read TGTGCCATCCTTAGAGGGCTAGCGATCGAGCAGTACTTC.

V usage is TRBV4-1 and J usage is TRBJ2-6, with D perhaps matching TRBD2 (6 bases). The germline V gene has CDR1 MGHRA and CDR2 YSYEKL. The CDR3 contains 17 residues. Trimming removed 6 bases at V and 2 bases at J, with 17 bases between. For the CDR3, the DNA is TGCGCCAGCAGGTCACCGGTGGGGGGACCTGGGGCCAACGTCCTGACTTTC. It yields the protein CASRSPVGGPGANVLTF.

This chain connects TRBV2 to TRBJ2-2; D is uncertain. Trimming left V 7 bases short and J 0 bases short, with 12 bases between. Germline V gives CDR1 SNHLY, CDR2 FYNNEI. This CDR3 contains 15 residues. In nucleotides, the CDR3 is TGTGCCAGCACGGGCAGGTTAACGAACACCGGGGAGCTGTTTTTT. Translation: CASTGRLTNTGELFF.

The genes are TRBV18 and TRBJ2-5; possibly TRBD2 for D (5 bases). Germline CDR1 KGHSH, CDR2 LQKENI. V was shortened by 0 bases and J by 7 bases, with 12 bases between the two germline ends. The CDR3 covers 14 residues. The CDR3 DNA sequence: TGTGCCAGCTCACCACCCGGCGGCCGGGGGACCCAGTACTTC. Protein: CASSPPGGRGTQYF. The full variable domain, its missing parts supplied by reference TRBV18 and TRBJ2-5, is NAGVMQNPRHLVRRRGQEARLRCSPMKGHSHVYWYRQLPEEGLKFMVYLQKENIIDESGMPKERFSAEFPKEGPSILRIQQVVRGDSAAYFCASSPPGGRGTQYFGPGTRLLVL.

The J gene is TRBJ1-2, the V gene TRBV5-4; D possibly corresponds to TRBD1 (6 bases). V was pared by 4 bases and J by 4 bases, with 17 bases between. The germline V gene encodes CDR1 SGHNT and CDR2 YYREEE (reference sequence). This CDR3 has 15 residues. The CDR3 region is CASSQSGGVSYGYTF. The CDR3 nucleotides are TGTGCCAGCAGCCAGTCGGGGGGCGTTAGCTATGGCTACACCTTC.

Comment on this clone: The sample has other DNA sequences that encode this CDR3 too. The chain employs TRBV10-3 and TRBJ2-7; TRBD2 might be the D (5 bases). V was pared by 0 bases and J by 4 bases, with 10 bases between. The V gene's germline CDR1 is ENHRY and CDR2 SYGVKD. CDR3 length: 14 amino acids. CDR3 nucleotide sequence: TGTGCCATCAGTGAGTCGAGGGAACTATACGAGCAGTACTTC. Its translation is CAISESRELYEQYF.

CDR3 DNA: TGTGCCAGCAGCCCGAGTACTCGATTAGCGGGAGTGTCCTACGAGCAGTACTTC. This codes for CASSPSTRLAGVSYEQYF. The V call is TRBV14, the J call TRBJ2-7; 9 nucleotides match TRBD2. The CDR3 spans 18 residues. V gave up 4 bases and J gave up 1 base; unmatched junction bases: 14. From germline, CDR1 is SGHDN and CDR2 FVKESK.

This clone was detected only once. CDR3 DNA sequence: TGTGCCTGGAGTGTAAGCAGGACTAGCGGGAGTAGGAATGAGCAGTTCTTC. Translated, it gives CAWSVSRTSGSRNEQFF. The chain is built from TRBV30 and TRBJ2-1; 13 nucleotides agree with TRBD2. CDR3 length: 17 residues. V lost 0 bases, J lost 7 bases, and 9 bases stayed unmatched. From germline, CDR1 is GTSNPN and CDR2 SVGIG (reference sequence). Looking up the rest from reference TRBV30 and TRBJ2-1 gives the full variable domain: SQTIHQWPATLVQPVGSPLSLECTVEGTSNPNLYWYRQAAGRGLQLLFYSVGIGQISSEVPQNLSASRPQDRQFILSSKKLLLSDSGFYLCAWSVSRTSGSRNEQFFGPGTRLTVL.